Here is one T cell receptor (beta chain) with its context. Its antigen is not known. This CDR3 is built from 12 residues. Germline values: CDR1 DFQATT, CDR2 SNEGSKA (reference sequence). Trimming removed 3 bases from V and 2 bases from J, with 7 bases in between. These data are taken from a study of T-cell reconstitution after alpha-beta-depleted transplantation in children. Unique molecular identifiers featured in how the TCRbeta library was prepared. Using its own MiXCR run on the PCR reads, TCRdb lists one record per CDR3 protein. Here the sample spans 540,000 or so distinct CDR3 sequences, roughly 23% being singletons. Whole-study findings and limits: Surviving recipient cells, namely T cells and thymic progenitors, were the source of high day-60 TCRbeta diversity in some patients. Most T-cell counts and diversity one year after the transplant came from T cells that were newly produced. Expanded graft clones numbering several hundred reportedly gave rise to alpha-beta T cells about two months after transplant.

The V call is TRBV20-1, the J call TRBJ2-5, with D unclear. This receptor was identified in a boy under three years old who had a stem cell transplant for acute myeloid leukemia, so the T cells may come from the graft donor. The specimen comprised PBMCs, mostly from graft donor cells, sampled 360 days after TCRalphabeta/CD19-depleted stem cell transplant. The CDR3 coding sequence is TGCAGTGCTAGCTCAGTACAAGAGACCCAGTACTTC. Translated: CSASSVQETQYF.